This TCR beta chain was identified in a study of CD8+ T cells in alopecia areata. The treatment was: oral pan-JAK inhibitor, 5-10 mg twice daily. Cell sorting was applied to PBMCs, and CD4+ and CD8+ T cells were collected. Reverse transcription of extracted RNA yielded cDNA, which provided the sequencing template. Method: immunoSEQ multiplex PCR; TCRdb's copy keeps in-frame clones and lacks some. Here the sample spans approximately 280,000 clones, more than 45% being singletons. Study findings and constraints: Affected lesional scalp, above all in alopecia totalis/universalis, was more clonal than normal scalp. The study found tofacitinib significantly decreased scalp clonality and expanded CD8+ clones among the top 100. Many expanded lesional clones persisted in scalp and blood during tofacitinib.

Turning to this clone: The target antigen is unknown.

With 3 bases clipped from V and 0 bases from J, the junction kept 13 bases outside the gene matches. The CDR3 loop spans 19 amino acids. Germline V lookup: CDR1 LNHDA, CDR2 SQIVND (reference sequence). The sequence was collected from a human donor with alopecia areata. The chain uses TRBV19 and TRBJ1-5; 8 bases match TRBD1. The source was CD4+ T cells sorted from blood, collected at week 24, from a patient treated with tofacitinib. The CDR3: CASSIPPPGGSYSNQPQHF. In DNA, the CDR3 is TGTGCCAGTAGTATCCCGCCCCCAGGGGGCAGCTATAGCAATCAGCCCCAGCATTTT.